Listed below are T cell receptor beta chains from one sample, sequenced in a study of T cells in Graves' hyperthyroidism and ophthalmopathy. MiXCR, applied by TCRdb to the multiplex PCR reads, yields one record per CDR3 protein. The profile shows hundreds of thousands of distinct CDR3 sequences, about 14% of them singletons. Sequenced material: blood. These receptors were obtained from a woman aged 45-59 years with Graves' ophthalmopathy. Both conserved end residues are part of each CDR3. Size tells how often a clone was seen (once, few, many) or the class of an expanded clone, and some rows leave it out.

. | TRBJ2-3 | TRBV6-1 | CASRRRLAGEDTQYF
many | TRBJ2-1 | TRBV3-1 | CASSRLGTANSYNEQFF
. | TRBJ1-1 | TRBV19 | CASSIVGGASLTEAFF
. | TRBJ1-3 | TRBV6-2/TRBV6-3 | CASSYSGRPSSGNTIYF
many | TRBJ2-1 | TRBV29-1 | CSVRGLAGVNEQFF
few | TRBJ1-3 | TRBV11-3 | CASRRDRGNSGNTIYF
. | TRBJ1-4 | TRBV28 | CASSSAGTGTTNEKLFF
many | TRBJ1-6 | TRBV27 | CASSLGQASYNSPLHF
many | TRBJ2-1 | TRBV27 | CASSRLAGGYEQFF
many | TRBJ1-5 | TRBV20-1 | CSASPVLQEPQHF
many | TRBJ2-1 | TRBV20-1 | CSALRHSSYNEQFF
. | TRBJ1-6 | TRBV6-5 | CASNSGLQASSLHF
many | TRBJ1-2 | TRBV7-9 | CASSSRRQGDGYTF
many | TRBJ1-5 | TRBV28 | CASSLRDRVNQPQHF
many | TRBJ1-3 | TRBV30 | CAWSSQTGTTSGNTIYF
many | TRBJ1-3 | TRBV2 | CASSAERGLVIGNTIYF
few | TRBJ1-1 | TRBV7-9 | CASSLLWDTEAFF
. | TRBJ2-3 | TRBV14 | CASSTGLALSTDTQYF
few | TRBJ2-5 | TRBV3-1 | CASSAGVETQYF
many | TRBJ2-4 | TRBV7-2 | CASSSRLTSGKNIQYF
few | TRBJ2-2 | TRBV14 | CASSPGQGRTGELFF
many | TRBJ2-7 | TRBV12-3/TRBV12-4 | CASSFGLAAHKSSYEQYF
many | TRBJ2-3 | TRBV20-1 | CSARDLSTDTQYF
many | TRBJ1-1 | TRBV7-9 | CASRGTGANTEAFF
few | TRBJ2-7 | TRBV19 | CASSMQGMIAEQYF
many | TRBJ1-1 | TRBV12-3/TRBV12-4 | CASSDPGHRNTEAFF
. | TRBJ2-1 | TRBV6-1 | CASSPEGTSSYNEQFF
many | TRBJ2-3 | TRBV28 | CATLADADTQYF
few | TRBJ1-1 | TRBV28 | CASSLLGRYTEAFF
few | TRBJ1-6 | TRBV25-1 | CASSEMREKRGSPLHF
many | TRBJ1-4 | TRBV28 | CASSQTGPLGEKLFF
. | TRBJ2-7 | TRBV6-2/TRBV6-3 | CASSPLVVGSNGEQYF
. | TRBJ1-1 | TRBV28 | CASSGTGALNTEAFF
few | TRBJ2-3 | TRBV6-1 | CASNPRTDTQYF
few | TRBJ2-7 | TRBV12-3/TRBV12-4 | CASSLTLPGVGGSYEQYF
. | TRBJ2-1 | TRBV20-1 | CSAREASGSYNEQFF
many | TRBJ1-2 | TRBV28 | CASSLTPTDPNYGYTF
many | TRBJ2-7 | TRBV28 | CASSLMVGISYEQYF
many | TRBJ1-5 | TRBV3-1 | CASSQVFGGLWPQHF
few | TRBJ2-1 | TRBV7-3 | CASSGAGIGNEQFF
. | TRBJ2-7 | TRBV25-1 | CASSEVGVGEQYF
many | TRBJ2-1 | TRBV7-9 | CASSRSAPRYNEQFF
few | TRBJ2-2 | TRBV5-6 | CASSLSGTSVSGELFF
many | TRBJ2-7 | TRBV7-2 | CASSLDAGGLVERTEQYF
. | TRBJ2-7 | TRBV7-3 | CASSQGLAKGSYEQYF
many | TRBJ2-2 | TRBV20-1 | CSASSGRAMNTGELFF
many | TRBJ1-4 | TRBV18 | CASSPPAGGQEKLFF
. | TRBJ1-3 | TRBV28 | CASSPRTPSGNTIYF
. | TRBJ2-3 | TRBV28 | CASSSAGAGTDTQYF
few | TRBJ2-1 | TRBV20-1 | CSASWVRDNVEQFF